The T cell receptor beta chain under discussion was sequenced for a study of blood T cell repertoires in COVID-19. Method: immunoSEQ multiplex PCR; TCRdb's copy keeps in-frame clones and lacks some. The data contain fewer than 450,000 clones, about 90% of them singletons. The TCR was taken from a man aged 18 to 30 who had recovered from COVID-19. The sequenced sample was PBMCs or T cells enriched from blood (not recorded which).

The CDR3 DNA reads TGCGCCAGCAGCTTGGGGGACACAAACTATGGCTACACCTTC. Its protein is CASSLGDTNYGYTF. The chain couples TRBV5-1 to TRBJ1-2, with D possibly being TRBD1 (6 bases). The CDR3 contains 14 residues. Germline V gene sequence: CDR1 SGHRS, CDR2 YFSETQ. Trimming took 0 bases from V and 2 from J, leaving 8 bases between them. Full variable domain (remainder filled in from reference TRBV5-1 and TRBJ1-2): KAGVTQTPRYLIKTRGQQVTLSCSPISGHRSVSWYQQTPGQGLQFLFEYFSETQRNKGNFPGRFSGRQFSNSRSEMNVSTLELGDSALYLCASSLGDTNYGYTFGSGTRLTVV.